The 26 T cell receptor beta chains below come from one sample, sequenced in a study of tumor-infiltrating lymphocytes in primary liver carcinoma. Taking about 17-31 mg of unsorted bulk tissue, the authors co-extracted RNA and DNA. The investigators made TCR beta cDNA from roughly 0.45 ug total RNA, using a constant-region primer. It was through three nested multiplex PCR rounds of slightly modified ARM-PCR that TCR beta libraries arose. Amplification in the first two PCR rounds was performed using TRBV1-TRBV30 forward primers and a C-beta reverse primer for 10 cycles each. TCRdb reanalysed the multiplex PCR reads using MiXCR and keeps one entry per CDR3 protein. Among 20,000 to 25,000 distinct CDR3 sequences listed, 60% to 80% were seen once. The sequencing input was liver tumor tissue from sampling region 1. Subset noted: tumor region T1, superior pole. These receptors all come from a woman under 40 with primary liver carcinoma and hepatitis B virus infection.

To note about this clonotype: A junction end diverges from the germline sequence, so it may reflect a read error. V gene TRBV10-3 combines with J gene TRBJ1-4; D perhaps matches TRBD1 (6 bases). The CDR3 is 14 residues long. Germline V gives CDR1 ENHRY, CDR2 SYGVKD. CDR3 nucleotides: TGTACCATCAGTGAGAGGGGGACTAATGAAGAACTGTTTTTT. Protein sequence: CTISERGTNEELFF.

Details on this clonotype: Germline and junction disagree at one end, which may indicate a read error. J is TRBJ2-3 and V is TRBV5-6; 9 bases match TRBD2. Germline-derived CDR1 and CDR2 are SGHDT and YYEEEE. This CDR3 is built from 14 residues. CDR3 nucleotide sequence: TGTCCCAGCAGCCCGCTAGCGGGATTAGATACGCAGTATTTT. Translation: CPSSPLAGLDTQYF.

This clonotype turned up a few times. This may arise from a read error, as a much more abundant clone is one base away. The rearrangement links TRBV4-1 to TRBJ2-1; D remains unclear. The CDR3 has 16 amino acids. The germline V gene has CDR1 MGHRA and CDR2 YSYEKL. Here the CDR3 DNA reads TGCGCCAGCAGCCAAGTAGACTTGATCACCTACAATGAGGAGTTCTTC. Translation: CASSQVDLITYNEEFF.

A single count supports this clonotype. Because it lacks the conserved phenylalanine or tryptophan at the end, this CDR3 is likely a read error. It is unclear where the CDR3 begins or ends on the DNA, so no DNA is shown, and the CDR3 is as TCRdb lists it. The chain joins TRBV6-6 to TRBJ2-3; the table's D call, TRBD2, was not checked against the DNA. CDR1 and CDR2 from the germline V gene are MNHNY and SVGAGI (reference sequence). The CDR3 spans 17 amino acids, including both terminal residues. The chain's CDR3 is CASSSTLDRGGQIEQYS.

V is TRBV19 and J is TRBJ2-1; TRBD2 matches 8 bases. With V trimmed by 3 bases and J by 6 bases, 7 bases remained unmatched. The CDR3 loop spans 15 amino acids. Germline values: CDR1 LNHDA, CDR2 SQIVND (reference sequence). CDR3 in amino acids: CASSIRSGACNEQFF. CDR3 bases: TGTGCCAGTAGTATCCGTAGCGGGGCCTGCAATGAGCAGTTCTTC.

As regards this clonotype: A single base separates this from a much larger clone, so it may be a read error. The chain recombines TRBV20-1 with TRBJ1-5, with a tentative D call TRBD1 (5 bases). The CDR3 spans 15 residues. Germline V gives CDR1 DFQATT, CDR2 SNEGSKA (reference sequence). Trimming removed 3 bases at V and 1 base at J, with 13 bases between. The CDR3 DNA reads as TGCAGTGCTAGGTACGACAGCGGCAGCAATCAGCCCCAGCATTTT. Translation: CSARYDSGSNQPQHF.

As to this clonotype: An end of the junction does not agree with germline; a read error may underlie this. The chain joins TRBV6-5 to TRBJ2-3; 8 bases line up with TRBD2. The germline CDR1 and CDR2 sequences are MNHEY and SVGAGI. The CDR3 covers 14 residues. The CDR3 DNA follows: TGTACCGGCAATGAAGCGGGAGCTCAAGATACGCGGTATTTT. Its protein product is CTGNEAGAQDTRYF.

This clonotype was seen a handful of times. The final CDR3 position lacks the conserved phenylalanine or tryptophan, pointing to a likely read error. The limits of the CDR3 on the DNA are not certain, so only TCRdb's listed CDR3 is given. V and J are TRBV12-3 or TRBV12-4 and TRBJ2-1; the D call of TRBD1 is as the table states it, not checked on the DNA. The CDR3 is 15 residues long, counting both termini. CDR3 in amino acids: CASRVGQGSYNEQSL.

On this clonotype itself: An end of the junction differs from the germline gene, which may be a read error. The chain employs TRBV5-1 and TRBJ1-5; possible D gene TRBD1, 5 bases. Germline-derived CDR1 and CDR2 are SGHRS and YFSETQ. The CDR3 is 13 amino acids. The CDR3 DNA reads as TGCGCCATCAGCTTGATGGGGGATCAGCCCCACCATTTT. This gives the protein CAISLMGDQPHHF. Using reference TRBV5-1 and TRBJ1-5 for the parts outside the CDR3, the full variable domain is KAGVTQTPRYLIKTRGQQVTLSCSPISGHRSVSWYQQTPGQGLQFLFEYFSETQRNKGNFPGRFSGRQFSNSRSEMNVSTLELGDSALYLCAISLMGDQPHHFGDGTRLSIL.

In regard to this clonotype: One end of the junction is discordant with germline, which a read error may explain. The chain carries TRBV14 and TRBJ2-7; D is perhaps TRBD2 (6 bases). CDR1 and CDR2 (germline): SGHDN, FVKESK. The CDR3 is made up of 15 amino acids. CDR3 coding DNA: TGTACCAGCAGCCAGGCGGCGAGGACTAACTACGAGCAGTACTTC. Translated, it gives CTSSQAARTNYEQYF.

For this clonotype: One end of the junction varies from germline; a read error may be responsible. The CDR3 DNA is TGTGCCTGCAGTTTGAGCGGGAGCGGTGAGCTGTTCTTT. Protein product: CACSLSGSGELFF. The V and J genes are TRBV28 and TRBJ2-2, with TRBD2 matching over 8 bases. The CDR3 contains 13 residues. The germline V gene has CDR1 MDHEN and CDR2 SYDVKM.

A note on this clonotype: The junction departs from the called germline gene at one end, perhaps through a read error. The chain uses TRBV5-6 and TRBJ1-5, with D perhaps TRBD1 (6 bases). The CDR3 is made up of 14 amino acids. The V gene's germline CDR1 is SGHDT and CDR2 YYEEEE. The DNA for the CDR3 is TGTGCCAGCAGCACAGGGCGCAGCAATCAGCCCCAATATTTT. Amino acid sequence: CASSTGRSNQPQYF.

V usage is TRBV6-1 and J usage is TRBJ1-4; TRBD1 might be the D (5 bases). CDR3 length: 14 amino acids. Germline V CDR1 and CDR2: MNHNS, SASEGT. V was cut by 3 bases and J by 7 bases, with 12 bases left in between. The CDR3 is CASSDQGGREKLFF. The DNA for the CDR3 is TGTGCCAGCAGTGACCAGGGCGGCCGTGAAAAACTGTTTTTT.

The chain carries TRBV4-2 and TRBJ1-4; D is ambiguous. Germline V gene data show CDR1 as LGHNA and CDR2 as YNFKEQ. The CDR3 runs to 12 residues. With 10 bases removed from V and 8 bases from J, the gap between germline ends came to 14 bases. The CDR3 loop reads CANRQDKEKLFF. For the CDR3, the DNA is TGTGCCAACAGACAAGATAAGGAAAAACTGTTTTTT.

About this clonotype: Compared with germline, one end of the junction differs, possibly owing to a read error. V usage is TRBV29-1 and J usage is TRBJ2-1; 14 bases align to TRBD2. The CDR3 extends over 15 amino acids. Germline V gene data show CDR1 as SQVTM and CDR2 as ANQGSEA. The DNA for the CDR3 is TGCAGGGTTGAATACGGGACTAGCGGGGGCAATGAGCAGTTCTTC. Translated, it gives CRVEYGTSGGNEQFF.

J is TRBJ2-1 and V is TRBV19, with D tentatively TRBD1 or TRBD2 (5 bases each). Germline values: CDR1 LNHDA, CDR2 SQIVND (reference sequence). V shed 5 bases and J shed 15 bases, with 14 bases lying between them. The CDR3 covers 11 residues. CDR3 DNA: TGTGCCAGTAGTGGGGGTCATGTGCGGTTCTTC. Amino acids: CASSGGHVRFF.

Comment on this clonotype: Germline and junction disagree at one end, which may indicate a read error. The rearrangement joins TRBV7-8 to TRBJ1-2; 11 positions agree with TRBD1. The CDR3 covers 16 residues. In germline, CDR1 is SGHVS, CDR2 FQNEAQ. CDR3 protein: CASCFEGTGGGYGYTF. The CDR3 DNA sequence: TGTGCCAGCTGCTTCGAAGGGACAGGGGGTGGCTATGGCTACACCTTC.

The sample holds a few counts of this clonotype. No conserved phenylalanine or tryptophan ends this CDR3, so it is likely a read error. The limits of the CDR3 on the DNA are not certain, so only TCRdb's listed CDR3 is given. V and J are TRBV11-2 and TRBJ2-7; the table calls TRBD1, which could not be checked here. The CDR3 adds up to 14 amino acids, both ends counted. Germline assignment: CDR1 SGHAT and CDR2 FQNNGV. CDR3 protein: CASSRLGIGGEQYL.

Regarding this clonotype: The junction differs from germline at one of its ends, possibly a read error. V is TRBV30 and J is TRBJ1-1, with D unresolved. The germline CDR1 and CDR2 sequences are GTSNPN and SVGIG (reference sequence). CDR3 length: 16 amino acids. The DNA of the CDR3 is TGTGCCTTGAGTGTAGGTTGTAGGCTTCCGAACACTGAAGCTTTCTTT. It codes for CALSVGCRLPNTEAFF.

Concerning this clonotype: The final CDR3 position lacks the conserved phenylalanine or tryptophan, pointing to a likely read error. The chain couples TRBV12-3 or TRBV12-4 to TRBJ2-5, with D possibly called TRBD1 or TRBD2 (5 bases each). Between the trimmed V and J ends, which lost 6 bases and 3 bases, there was a span of 17 bases. The CDR3 has 15 residues. DNA for the CDR3: TGTGCCAGCAGCACCAACTCCGGGACCGAAGAGACCCAGTACTTA. As protein: CASSTNSGTEETQYL.

The V gene is TRBV7-9, the J gene TRBJ1-1, with unresolved D. The CDR3 is 14 residues long. Germline CDR1 SEHNR, CDR2 FQNEAQ (reference sequence). The CDR3 sequence: CASGLGLPNGGAFF. CDR3 DNA sequence: TGTGCAAGTGGCTTAGGGCTTCCGAACGGCGGAGCTTTCTTT.

This clonotype was observed once. This likely comes from a read error, as the CDR3 has no conserved phenylalanine or tryptophan at its end. No DNA is shown, since the ends of the CDR3 on it are uncertain; the CDR3 is the one TCRdb lists. CDR3 in amino acids: CASSQDREKLLY. This chain uses TRBV4-2 with TRBJ1-4. The CDR3 is 12 amino acids in total, end residues counted. CDR1 is LGHNA, CDR2 YNFKEQ, per germline.

This clonotype was observed a single time. Its ends do not fully match the called genes, so a read error is possible. This rearrangement joins TRBV5-1 to TRBJ1-3; D perhaps matches TRBD1 (5 bases). Germline V gene sequence: CDR1 SGHRS, CDR2 YFSETQ. The CDR3 loop spans 17 amino acids. The CDR3 DNA reads as TGCGCCAGCAGCATCACGACCGGGACCCTCTCTAGAGACACCATATACTTT. It specifies CASSITTGTLSRDTIYF.

The genes are TRBV6-5 and TRBJ2-2, with 8 bases matching TRBD1. Germline values: CDR1 MNHEY, CDR2 SVGAGI. V lost 10 bases, J lost 4 bases, and 11 bases stayed unmatched. CDR3 length: 15 residues. The chain's CDR3 is CATSPRTGLTGELFF. The CDR3 coding sequence is TGTGCCACAAGTCCGCGGACAGGGCTCACCGGGGAGCTGTTTTTT.

CDR3 loop: CAASGSGNEQFF. The CDR3 nucleotides are TGTGCCGCTAGCGGGAGTGGGAATGAGCAGTTCTTC. The V gene is TRBV11-3, the J gene TRBJ2-1; the match to TRBD2 covers 10 bases. The germline V gene has CDR1 SGHNT and CDR2 YENEEA. The V gene end was trimmed by 11 bases and the J gene end by 7 bases; junction bases not matched to a gene: 5. The CDR3 is 12 residues long.

To note about this clonotype: No DNA is shown, since the ends of the CDR3 on it are uncertain; the CDR3 is the one TCRdb lists. CDR3 region: CACSLVALGSPLHF. The V gene is TRBV5-6, the J gene TRBJ1-6. Looked up from germline, CDR1 is SGHDT and CDR2 is YYEEEE. Including both end residues, the CDR3 is 14 amino acids long.